Listed below are T cell receptor beta chains from one sample, sequenced in a study of T cells in Graves' hyperthyroidism and ophthalmopathy. Via MiXCR, TCRdb re-called the multiplex PCR reads, giving one row per CDR3 protein. Of approximately 600,000 distinct CDR3 sequences listed, under 15% are singletons. The specimen sequenced was blood. These TCRs come from a middle-aged woman with Graves' ophthalmopathy. The CDR3 runs from the conserved cysteine through the conserved F or W. Fields, in order: D gene, J gene, V gene, clone size, CDR3 DNA, CDR3 protein. The D gene is left open where the match is weak. Size tells how often a clone was seen (once, few, many) or the class of an expanded clone, and some rows leave it out.

NA | TRBJ2-5 | TRBV27 | NA | TGTGCCAGCAGCGGACGGTGGAGTCAAGAGACCCAGTACTTC | CASSGRWSQETQYF
TRBD1 | TRBJ1-5 | TRBV7-2 | NA | TGTGCCAGCAGCGCCGGGACAGTAGATCAGCCCCAGCATTTT | CASSAGTVDQPQHF
NA | TRBJ2-4 | TRBV6-5 | few | TGTGCCAGCAGTTACTCGAGGGCATCTGGTAAAAACATTCAGTACTTC | CASSYSRASGKNIQYF
TRBD1 | TRBJ1-1 | TRBV9 | NA | TGTGCCAGCAGCGTAGGGGCCTCGACAGGGCTGATTATGAACACTGAAGCTTTCTTT | CASSVGASTGLIMNTEAFF
NA | TRBJ2-5 | TRBV19 | many | TGTGCCAGTAGTATTGACGGATACCAAGAGACCCAGTACTTC | CASSIDGYQETQYF
TRBD1 | TRBJ1-1 | TRBV11-2 | many | TGTGCCAGCAGCTTGGGCGCCGGGACAGGGGGCACTGAAGCTTTCTTT | CASSLGAGTGGTEAFF
NA | TRBJ1-1 | TRBV6-5 | NA | TGTGCCAGCAGTTACTCTTACGAACAGGGAAACACTGAAGCTTTCTTT | CASSYSYEQGNTEAFF
NA | TRBJ1-5 | TRBV10-3 | NA | TGTGCCATCAGTGAGTCTCGACAGGCCGGCAATCAGCCCCAGCATTTT | CAISESRQAGNQPQHF
NA | TRBJ2-7 | TRBV28 | many | TGTGCCAGCAGTTACGCGAACACCGGGCTCCACTTC | CASSYANTGLHF
NA | TRBJ1-4 | TRBV27 | many | TGTGCCAGCAGCCCTCTTTTGGCAACTAATGAAAAACTGTTTTTT | CASSPLLATNEKLFF
NA | TRBJ1-5 | TRBV12-5 | many | TGTGCTAGTGGTTTTGACAGGAAAATGAGCAATCAGCCCCAGCATTTT | CASGFDRKMSNQPQHF
TRBD2 | TRBJ2-5 | TRBV19 | many | TGTGCCAGTAGTATTGGGAGGGAGGGCCGCTGGGAGACCCAGTACTTC | CASSIGREGRWETQYF
NA | TRBJ2-7 | TRBV6-2/TRBV6-3 | NA | TGTGCCAGCAGATCCCTCGGAGGGAGTGGAACCTACGAGCAGTACTTC | CASRSLGGSGTYEQYF
NA | TRBJ1-5 | TRBV6-2/TRBV6-3 | NA | TGTGCCAGCAGGGCATTATTGGGGGGCGCGTTTGGTAGCAATCAGCCCCAGCATTTT | CASRALLGGAFGSNQPQHF
TRBD2 | TRBJ2-5 | TRBV12-3/TRBV12-4 | few | TGTGCCAGCAGGTCGGGAGGGGAGACCCAGTACTTC | CASRSGGETQYF
NA | TRBJ1-2 | TRBV2 | many | TGTGCCAGCCGCTTCCGGAGCTATGGCTACACCTTC | CASRFRSYGYTF
TRBD1 | TRBJ2-5 | TRBV7-6 | many | TGTGTCAGCAGCTTGGGACAGGGGATGGGAGAGACCCAGTACTTC | CVSSLGQGMGETQYF
NA | TRBJ2-7 | TRBV6-1 | NA | TGTGCCAGCAGTGAGTTTTGGGGACTTTACGAGCAGTACTTC | CASSEFWGLYEQYF
TRBD2 | TRBJ2-2 | TRBV20-1 | few | TGCAGTGCCACACAATATAGCGGGAAGTACACCGGGGAGCTGTTTTTT | CSATQYSGKYTGELFF
NA | TRBJ1-5 | TRBV6-5 | few | TGTGCCAGCAGTTACTCGAACAGGCCCAATCAGCCCCAGCATTTT | CASSYSNRPNQPQHF
NA | TRBJ2-5 | TRBV18 | NA | TGTGCCACTAATCCTGGAAACCAAGAGACCCAGTACTTC | CATNPGNQETQYF
TRBD2 | TRBJ2-2 | TRBV3-1 | NA | TGTGCCAGCAGCCGAGCGGGAGGGACGAACACCGGGGAGCTGTTTTTT | CASSRAGGTNTGELFF
NA | TRBJ2-2 | TRBV19 | NA | TGTGCCAGTAGTTCTCTAGCTTTTCCCACCGGGGAGCTGTTTTTT | CASSSLAFPTGELFF
NA | TRBJ1-2 | TRBV6-5 | few | TGTGCCAGCAGTTACTCGAGGCTACGAGCGGACTATGGCTACACCTTC | CASSYSRLRADYGYTF
TRBD2 | TRBJ2-7 | TRBV20-1 | many | TGCAGTGCGATGCCTGGGACTAGCAGTCTCGAGCAGTACTTC | CSAMPGTSSLEQYF
NA | TRBJ2-7 | TRBV28 | many | TGTGCCAGCAGTTTACCCAGACCCGAATCCGAGCAGTACTTC | CASSLPRPESEQYF
NA | TRBJ2-2 | TRBV5-1 | many | TGCGCCAGCAGCTTGGCCTCCGGGAGCGGTACCGGGGAGCTGTTTTTT | CASSLASGSGTGELFF
TRBD1 | TRBJ2-7 | TRBV12-3/TRBV12-4 | NA | TGTGCCAGCAGCCTACAAACCGGGACAGGGATAAACGAGCAGTACTTC | CASSLQTGTGINEQYF
TRBD2 | TRBJ2-1 | TRBV5-4 | few | TGTGCCAGCAGCGGTTGGCGGGAGGGAATCAATGAGCAGTTCTTC | CASSGWREGINEQFF
TRBD1 | TRBJ2-7 | TRBV24-1 | many | TGTGCCACCAGTGATTCGTCAAACAGGGGAACCTACGAGCAGTACTTC | CATSDSSNRGTYEQYF
NA | TRBJ2-7 | TRBV10-3 | many | TGTGCCATGAGGGCGGAGCGGTCCTTATCCTACGAGCAGTACTTC | CAMRAERSLSYEQYF
TRBD1 | TRBJ2-7 | TRBV11-2 | NA | TGTGCCAGCAGCCCATGGACAGGGGAGAGCTCCTACGAGCAGTACTTC | CASSPWTGESSYEQYF
NA | TRBJ2-7 | TRBV30 | many | TGTGCCTGTAATACTCCGTATATCTACGAGCAGTACTTC | CACNTPYIYEQYF
NA | TRBJ1-5 | TRBV6-2/TRBV6-3 | many | TGTGCCAGCAGGCGGGACTTTAGCAATCAGCCCCAGCATTTT | CASRRDFSNQPQHF
NA | TRBJ1-3 | TRBV4-2 | few | TGTGCCAGCAGCCAAGTTGAGGGGGCTGGAAACACCATATATTTT | CASSQVEGAGNTIYF
NA | TRBJ2-7 | TRBV27 | NA | TGTGCCAGCAGATCCTACCACAGGGTTGAGCAGTACTTC | CASRSYHRVEQYF